This TCR beta chain was sequenced for a study of OX40 agonist ivuxolimab in advanced cancers. TCRdb keeps only in-frame clones here, not all; method: immunoSEQ multiplex PCR. This sample has approximately 98,000 clones, with approximately 90% found just once. V gave up 7 bases and J gave up 0 bases, with 13 bases separating them. There are 13 residues in the CDR3. In germline, CDR1 is SQVTM, CDR2 ANQGSEA. This clone was seen a single time. Its matching antigen is unknown. Findings and caveats of the study: The average count of expanded clones was higher among CD8+ T cells than among CD4+.

The chain links TRBV29-1 to TRBJ2-7, with a possible D match to TRBD1 (6 bases). The specimen was CD4+ or CD8+ T cells sorted from blood, collected in a trial of the OX40 agonist ivuxolimab. The clonotype comes from an adult with an advanced solid tumor such as melanoma, head and neck, liver or kidney cancer. CDR3 in amino acids: CSARRQDSYEQYF. As DNA, the CDR3 is TGCAGCGCCAGACGACAGGACTCCTACGAGCAGTACTTC.